Each of the 26 T cell receptor beta chains below was sequenced from the same sample in a study of early T cells in non-severe SARS-CoV-2 infection (dated by TCRdb to 2020 to 2022). The library was prepared using 5' RACE. The sample was run on a NextSeq 500. TCRdb applied fastp at Q25 and MiXCR to the public reads, then kept only in-frame beta chains. Every CDR3 protein is listed once, alongside the most common genes and DNA of its rows. Counted in this sample were approximately 30,000 distinct CDR3 sequences; about 4.9% of them appeared once. Around 23% of the sample goes to the ten largest clones. What was sequenced was whole blood. The receptors derive from an adult who was a healthcare worker with PCR-confirmed SARS-CoV-2 infection or an uninfected control (not recorded which).

This clonotype was recorded many times. The genes are TRBV2 and TRBJ2-7; 9 positions agree with TRBD2. J lost 3 bases, V lost 6 bases, and 6 bases had no gene match. CDR3 length: 14 residues. Germline loops: CDR1 SNHLY, CDR2 FYNNEI. CDR3 loop: CASSLAGANYEQYF. In DNA form, the CDR3 reads TGTGCCAGCAGCTTAGCGGGGGCGAACTACGAGCAGTACTTC.

By sample fraction, this clonotype is large (0.1 to 1%). The chain combines TRBV6-6 with TRBJ2-7; D tentatively fits TRBD1 or TRBD2 (5 bases each). V lost 0 bases and J 5 bases, leaving 11 bases between the germline ends. The germline V gene has CDR1 MNHNY and CDR2 SVGAGI (reference sequence). The CDR3 sequence is 14 residues long. CDR3 amino acids: CASSYSRGAHEQYF. The CDR3 DNA sequence: TGTGCCAGCAGTTACTCGAGAGGGGCCCACGAGCAGTACTTC.

This sequence joins TRBV30 and TRBJ2-1; 9 bases agree with TRBD2. The CDR3 runs to 17 residues. Unmatched junction bases numbered 15, after V lost 0 bases and J lost 9 bases. The germline gives CDR1 GTSNPN, CDR2 SVGIG (reference sequence). As DNA, the CDR3 is TGTGCCTGGAGTGTCCCCGCCTACGGCGGGAGGGCTTCTGAGCAGTTCTTC. It is translated as CAWSVPAYGGRASEQFF.

This clonotype occurred a few times. V usage is TRBV4-3 and J usage is TRBJ2-7, with D perhaps matching TRBD1 (5 bases). Trimming stripped 0 bases from V and 2 bases from J, with 11 bases between. This CDR3 has 15 amino acids. Looked up from germline, CDR1 is LGHNA and CDR2 is YSLEER. CDR3 amino acids: CASSQEAQEAYEQYF. CDR3 sequence (DNA): TGCGCCAGCAGCCAAGAGGCACAGGAAGCCTACGAGCAGTACTTC.

This clonotype appeared many times. The chain links TRBV19 to TRBJ2-1, with 8 positions matching TRBD2. The germline gives CDR1 LNHDA, CDR2 SQIVND (reference sequence). V lost 0 bases, J lost 5 bases, and 6 bases stayed unmatched. The CDR3 is 16 residues long. The DNA of the CDR3 is TGTGCCAGTAGTATAGATCCCAGCGGGGGAAACAATGAGCAGTTCTTC. It translates to CASSIDPSGGNNEQFF.

This clonotype was seen at least ten times. V is TRBV5-4 and J is TRBJ2-5, with TRBD1 identical over 9 bases. V shed 6 bases, J shed 3 bases, and the junction held 6 bases outside the gene matches. From germline, CDR1 is SGHNT and CDR2 YYREEE (reference sequence). The CDR3 runs to 14 residues. CDR3 coding DNA: TGTGCCAGCACCCTACAGGGGGCAGAAGAGACCCAGTACTTC. Translated, it gives CASTLQGAEETQYF.

The rearrangement uses TRBV11-2 and TRBJ2-7, with 7 bases fitting TRBD2. Germline lookup yields CDR1 SGHAT and CDR2 FQNNGV. J lost 4 bases, V lost 0 bases, and 6 bases had no gene match. The CDR3 length is 15 residues. The CDR3 sequence: CASSLELAVSYEQYF. The CDR3 region has the DNA TGTGCCAGCAGCTTAGAGCTAGCGGTATCATACGAGCAGTACTTC.

The table lists this clonotype with many counts. The rearrangement uses TRBV20-1 and TRBJ2-3; tentatively, D is TRBD2 (5 bases). The CDR3 is made up of 16 amino acids. Trimming took 3 bases from V and 2 from J, leaving 18 bases between them. Per the germline V gene, CDR1 is DFQATT and CDR2 is SNEGSKA (reference sequence). The CDR3 nucleotides read TGCAGTGCTAGTGGTCCTTTGGACTCGGACACAGATACGCAGTATTTT. This encodes CSASGPLDSDTDTQYF.

This clonotype was observed at least ten times. The chain has TRBV12-3 or TRBV12-4 and TRBJ2-7, with 10 positions matching TRBD2. Trimming removed 5 bases from V and 2 bases from J; junction bases left unmatched: 6. The CDR3 consists of 15 residues. CDR3 sequence: CASSLRAGGPYEQYF. The CDR3, as DNA: TGTGCCAGCAGTCTACGAGCGGGAGGGCCCTACGAGCAGTACTTC.

This clonotype was observed many times. The rearrangement joins TRBV7-9 to TRBJ2-1; D is undetermined. V gave up 7 bases and J gave up 4 bases, with 11 bases separating them. Germline V CDR1 and CDR2: SEHNR, FQNEAQ (reference sequence). This CDR3 spans 13 amino acids. In nucleotides, the CDR3 is TGTGCCAGCACACTAACAGCGTACAATGAGCAGTTCTTC. It is translated as CASTLTAYNEQFF. The entire variable domain, with the rest obtained from reference TRBV7-9 and TRBJ2-1, is as follows: DTGVSQNPRHKITKRGQNVTFRCDPISEHNRLYWYRQTLGQGPEFLTYFQNEAQLEKSRLLSDRFSAERPKGSFSTLEIQRTEQGDSAMYLCASTLTAYNEQFFGPGTRLTVL.

This clonotype was seen a few times. The chain combines TRBV20-1 with TRBJ2-7; no definite D call. Trimming removed 3 bases at V and 3 bases at J, with 6 bases between. The CDR3 has 11 residues. Germline CDR1 DFQATT, CDR2 SNEGSKA (reference sequence). CDR3 region: CSARKGYEQYF. The CDR3, as DNA: TGCAGTGCTAGGAAGGGCTACGAGCAGTACTTC.

This clonotype was found many times. The V gene is TRBV7-6, the J gene TRBJ2-5; TRBD2 is a possible D gene (6 bases). The V end lost 5 bases, the J end lost 4 bases, and 11 bases lay between the germline ends. CDR1 and CDR2 (germline): SGHVS, FNYEAQ. The CDR3 covers 13 residues. The CDR3 DNA is TGTGCCAGCAGCCCGGGGGAAGGAGAGACCCAGTACTTC. Its protein is CASSPGEGETQYF.

The gene calls are TRBV14 and TRBJ2-1; no clear D. Germline lookup yields CDR1 SGHDN and CDR2 FVKESK. The CDR3 has 14 residues. The ends were cut back, 4 bases at V and 3 bases at J, with 10 bases in the middle. CDR3 amino acids: CASSPTGYYNEQFF. The CDR3 DNA is TGTGCCAGCAGCCCTACTGGGTACTACAATGAGCAGTTCTTC.

This clonotype was seen at least ten times. The CDR3 bases are TGTGCCAGCACCCTCGGCGGGGGGCCCTACAATGAGCAGTTCTTC. Amino acids: CASTLGGGPYNEQFF. The V gene is TRBV7-2, the J gene TRBJ2-1, with TRBD2 matching 8 bases. The CDR3 extends over 15 amino acids. Germline CDR1 is SGHTA and CDR2 is FQGNSA. Germline trimming cut 7 bases from V and 2 bases from J; bases unmatched to any gene: 7. Drawing the rest from reference TRBV7-2 and TRBJ2-1, the complete variable domain is GAGVSQSPSNKVTEKGKDVELRCDPISGHTALYWYRQSLGQGLEFLIYFQGNSAPDKSGLPSDRFSAERTGGSVSTLTIQRTQQEDSAVYLCASTLGGGPYNEQFFGPGTRLTVL.

This clonotype came up many times. The chain carries TRBV27 and TRBJ2-1; 11 bases match TRBD2. The V and J ends lost 10 bases and 2 bases, in that order; junction bases with no gene match: 7. CDR3 length: 15 amino acids. The germline gives CDR1 MNHEY, CDR2 SMNVEV (reference sequence). The CDR3 bases are TGTGCCACCCGACCGGGACTAGCGGCCTACAATGAGCAGTTCTTC. It specifies CATRPGLAAYNEQFF.

This clonotype appeared many times. The CDR3 nucleotides are TGTGCTAGTGGGCGGAGTCCTACCGGGGAGCTGTTTTTT. Protein sequence: CASGRSPTGELFF. J is TRBJ2-2 and V is TRBV12-5; D is unclear. The CDR3 length is 13 residues. The V end was cut by 6 bases, the J end by 5 bases, with 10 bases between. Germline V gives CDR1 LGHNT, CDR2 FRNRAP.

CDR3 sequence (DNA): TGTGCCAGTGCCCAGGGGAATAATTCACCCCTCCACTTT. Translated: CASAQGNNSPLHF. The chain employs TRBV6-6 and TRBJ1-6; weak D call: TRBD1 (6 bases). The CDR3 totals 13 residues. The V end lost 9 bases, the J end lost 5 bases, and 11 bases lay between the germline ends. CDR1 is MNHNY and CDR2 is SVGAGI in the germline V gene (reference sequence).

The chain couples TRBV5-1 to TRBJ2-7; maybe TRBD1 (6 bases). The CDR3 covers 13 residues. Germline V lookup: CDR1 SGHRS, CDR2 YFSETQ. The V and J ends lost 1 base and 6 bases respectively, with 11 bases between them. CDR3 in amino acids: CASSLKGGGEQYF. CDR3 nucleotide sequence: TGCGCCAGCAGCTTGAAAGGGGGTGGCGAGCAGTACTTC.

Regarding this clonotype: A much more abundant neighbour one base away suggests this may be a read error. The rearrangement joins TRBV5-4 to TRBJ2-1; D possibly uses TRBD1 or TRBD2 (6 bases each). From germline, CDR1 is SGHNT and CDR2 YYREEE (reference sequence). The length of the CDR3 is 13 residues. The CDR3 nucleotides are TGTGTCAGCAACAGGGACTTCGGGGATGAGCAGTTCTTC. Translation: CVSNRDFGDEQFF.

This clonotype was counted many times. The rearrangement joins TRBV7-3 to TRBJ2-2; tentative D call: TRBD1 (5 bases). The length of the CDR3 is 13 residues. Germline-derived CDR1 and CDR2 are SGHTA and FQGTGA. Trimming stripped 5 bases from V and 8 bases from J, with 12 bases between. CDR3 loop: CASSVQAMGELFF. For the CDR3, the DNA is TGTGCCAGCAGCGTACAGGCTATGGGGGAGCTGTTTTTT.

Remarks on this clonotype: This sequence may be a read error, since a much larger clone differs from it by one base. The chain links TRBV7-2 to TRBJ1-5; perhaps TRBD1 as D (5 bases). Germline lookup yields CDR1 SGHTA and CDR2 FQGNSA. The V gene lost 5 bases and the J gene lost 1 base, with 9 bases spanning the gap. There are 14 residues in the CDR3. The CDR3 loop reads CASSVQGSNQPQHF. CDR3 DNA sequence: TGTGCCAGCAGCGTGCAGGGAAGCAATCAGCCCCAGCATTTT.

Only a few counts were recorded for this clonotype. The chain recombines TRBV27 with TRBJ2-1, with D tentatively TRBD2 (6 bases). Germline CDR1 reads MNHEY; CDR2 reads SMNVEV (reference sequence). This CDR3 region has 16 residues. V shed 5 bases and J shed 4 bases, with 18 bases lying between them. The CDR3 loop is CASSLTVASAYNEQFF. As DNA, the CDR3 is TGTGCCAGCAGTCTGACGGTGGCTAGCGCTTACAATGAGCAGTTCTTC.

This clonotype was seen many times. This chain links TRBV6-2 or TRBV6-3 with TRBJ1-1, with D uncertain. The CDR3 spans 13 residues. Trimming pared 5 bases from V and 1 base from J, leaving 8 bases between. Per the germline V gene, CDR1 is MNHEY and CDR2 is SVGEGT. This chain's CDR3 is CASSPHGNTEAFF. The DNA for the CDR3 is TGTGCCAGCAGTCCCCATGGGAACACTGAAGCTTTCTTT.

This clonotype was recorded at least ten times. The rearrangement uses TRBV27 and TRBJ2-2, with D hard to call. CDR3 length equals 14 residues. The V gene's germline CDR1 is MNHEY and CDR2 SMNVEV (reference sequence). Trimming pared 0 bases from V and 5 bases from J, leaving 7 bases between. CDR3 nucleotide sequence: TGTGCCAGCAGTTTATCAGTTCAAACCGGGGAGCTGTTTTTT. Its translation is CASSLSVQTGELFF.

The chain has TRBV5-1 and TRBJ2-6; D is unclear. CDR3 length: 13 amino acids. The germline V gene has CDR1 SGHRS and CDR2 YFSETQ. V was pared by 7 bases and J by 0 bases, with 5 bases between. The CDR3: CASLSSGANVLTF. In nucleotides, the CDR3 is TGCGCCAGCCTTTCCTCTGGGGCCAACGTCCTGACTTTC.

This clonotype was seen more than once but under ten times. The V and J genes are TRBV18 and TRBJ2-3, with unresolved D. Germline CDR1 reads KGHSH; CDR2 reads LQKENI. This CDR3 comprises 15 residues. Trimming removed 1 base at V and 2 bases at J, with 10 bases between. The CDR3 coding sequence is TGTGCCAGCTCACCACGTCCCTCGGACACAGATACGCAGTATTTT. Protein: CASSPRPSDTDTQYF.